These 12 T cell receptor beta chains originate from one sample sequenced in a study of CD8+ T cells in alopecia areata. The sequencing template was cDNA reverse transcribed from extracted RNA. TCRdb keeps only in-frame clones here, not all; method: immunoSEQ multiplex PCR. The table has 90,000 to 120,000 clones, almost 60% seen once. What was sequenced was CD8+ T cells sorted from blood. The receptors come from a human donor in good health.

As to this clone: Other DNA sequences in the same sample also yield this CDR3. The V gene is TRBV7-9, the J gene TRBJ2-7, with unresolved D. This CDR3 has 12 residues. CDR1 is SEHNR, CDR2 FQNEAQ, per germline (reference sequence). Trimming cost V 3 bases and J 0 bases, with 3 bases left between them. The CDR3 nucleotides read TGTGCCAGCAGCTTCTCCTCCTACGAGCAGTACTTC. It is translated as CASSFSSYEQYF.

This chain uses TRBV29-1 with TRBJ1-3, with D possibly TRBD1 on 5 matching bases. Germline loops: CDR1 SQVTM, CDR2 ANQGSEA. V lost 8 bases to trimming and J lost 2 bases, with 22 bases between them. The CDR3 length is 16 residues. The CDR3 reads CSYSGLGDLPGNTIYF. CDR3 DNA: TGCAGCTACTCGGGTCTCGGGGACTTGCCTGGAAACACCATATATTTT.

This chain joins TRBV27 and TRBJ2-7; no clear D. CDR1 MNHEY and CDR2 SMNVEV come from the germline V gene (reference sequence). The CDR3 sequence is 14 residues long. Trimming stripped 6 bases from V and 7 bases from J, with 19 bases between. The CDR3 sequence is CASRPARSVREQYF. The CDR3 DNA reads as TGTGCCAGCAGGCCCGCCCGATCCGTCCGTGAGCAGTACTTC.

This clone came up once. The chain links TRBV19 to TRBJ2-5; 7 nucleotides align to TRBD2. Per germline, CDR1 LNHDA and CDR2 SQIVND (reference sequence). This CDR3 spans 15 amino acids. V was pared by 4 bases and J by 1 base, with 6 bases of the junction left unmatched. Written as DNA, the CDR3 is TGTGCCAGTAGTAGGGCGGGGGAGCGCCAAGAGACCCAGTACTTC. Residues: CASSRAGERQETQYF. Variable domain in full (rest from reference TRBV19 and TRBJ2-5): DGGITQSPKYLFRKEGQNVTLSCEQNLNHDAMYWYRQDPGQGLRLIYYSQIVNDFQKGDIAEGYSVSREKKESFPLTVTSAQKNPTAFYLCASSRAGERQETQYFGPGTRLLVL.

Comment on this clone: An end of the junction does not agree with germline; a read error may underlie this. The chain recombines TRBV7-7 with TRBJ1-1, with a weak D call TRBD1 (6 bases). CDR3 length equals 17 residues. CDR1 is SSHAT and CDR2 is FNYEAQ in the germline V gene (reference sequence). The CDR3 protein is CASSDIRPYEGDTEAFF. CDR3 nucleotides: TGTGCTAGCAGCGATATCCGGCCCTATGAGGGGGACACTGAAGCTTTCTTT.

CDR3 DNA: TGTGCCAGCAGCCTTCAAGGGGACTATGGCTACACCTTC. It specifies CASSLQGDYGYTF. The chain has TRBV7-9 and TRBJ1-2; the D gene is possibly TRBD1 (5 bases). Per the germline V gene, CDR1 is SEHNR and CDR2 is FQNEAQ (reference sequence). Trimming removed 5 bases at V and 3 bases at J, with 10 bases between. The CDR3 has 13 amino acids.

The chain has TRBV29-1 and TRBJ2-2, with D unresolved. The CDR3 loop spans 15 amino acids. Trimming removed 3 bases from V and 13 bases from J, with 24 bases in between. The V gene's germline CDR1 is SQVTM and CDR2 ANQGSEA. The CDR3 here is CSVDVYGQGGSALFF. CDR3 bases: TGCAGCGTTGACGTTTACGGCCAAGGCGGCAGTGCGCTGTTTTTT.

The CDR3 nucleotides read TGCGCCAGCAGCCAGGACCACGGTACGGTTAGCTCCTACAATGAGCAGTTCTTC. Its translation is CASSQDHGTVSSYNEQFF. The gene calls are TRBV4-3 and TRBJ2-1; D is ambiguous. The CDR3 runs 18 residues. V was cut by 3 bases and J by 0 bases, with 18 bases left in between. Germline CDR1 reads LGHNA; CDR2 reads YSLEER.

This sequence joins TRBV5-6 and TRBJ2-1; no reliable D call. CDR1 is SGHDT, CDR2 YYEEEE, per germline. Trimming stripped 2 bases from V and 3 bases from J, with 12 bases between. The CDR3 covers 15 residues. The CDR3 nucleotides read TGTGCCAGCAGCTTTGTGGGGTTCCTCTACAATGAGCAGTTCTTC. It is translated as CASSFVGFLYNEQFF.

This clone was found a few times. The rearrangement joins TRBV23-1 to TRBJ2-5; weak D call: TRBD2 (5 bases). TRBV23-1 is an ORF, and what it does is uncertain. The CDR3 contains 17 residues. V lost 2 bases, J lost 3 bases, and 19 bases lay in between. In nucleotides, the CDR3 is TGCGCCAGCAGTCAAGATGCCTGCAGGACTGAGGAAGAGACCCAGTACTTC. Protein: CASSQDACRTEEETQYF.

This chain joins TRBV29-1 and TRBJ2-3, with a possible D match to TRBD1 (5 bases). The ends were cut back, 7 bases at V and 4 bases at J, with 15 bases in the middle. The germline gives CDR1 SQVTM, CDR2 ANQGSEA. There are 13 residues in the CDR3. The CDR3 spells CSARGGSPDTQYF. The CDR3 DNA is TGCAGCGCTAGGGGCGGTTCCCCAGATACGCAGTATTTT.

In this sample, this clone turned up once. This chain links TRBV9 with TRBJ2-6; D gene uncertain. This CDR3 has 15 residues. The V gene's germline CDR1 is SGDLS and CDR2 YYNGEE. Trimming removed 0 bases from V and 0 bases from J, with 4 bases in between. CDR3 in DNA: TGTGCCAGCAGCGTAGCGGGCTCTGGGGCCAACGTCCTGACTTTC. The encoded protein is CASSVAGSGANVLTF.